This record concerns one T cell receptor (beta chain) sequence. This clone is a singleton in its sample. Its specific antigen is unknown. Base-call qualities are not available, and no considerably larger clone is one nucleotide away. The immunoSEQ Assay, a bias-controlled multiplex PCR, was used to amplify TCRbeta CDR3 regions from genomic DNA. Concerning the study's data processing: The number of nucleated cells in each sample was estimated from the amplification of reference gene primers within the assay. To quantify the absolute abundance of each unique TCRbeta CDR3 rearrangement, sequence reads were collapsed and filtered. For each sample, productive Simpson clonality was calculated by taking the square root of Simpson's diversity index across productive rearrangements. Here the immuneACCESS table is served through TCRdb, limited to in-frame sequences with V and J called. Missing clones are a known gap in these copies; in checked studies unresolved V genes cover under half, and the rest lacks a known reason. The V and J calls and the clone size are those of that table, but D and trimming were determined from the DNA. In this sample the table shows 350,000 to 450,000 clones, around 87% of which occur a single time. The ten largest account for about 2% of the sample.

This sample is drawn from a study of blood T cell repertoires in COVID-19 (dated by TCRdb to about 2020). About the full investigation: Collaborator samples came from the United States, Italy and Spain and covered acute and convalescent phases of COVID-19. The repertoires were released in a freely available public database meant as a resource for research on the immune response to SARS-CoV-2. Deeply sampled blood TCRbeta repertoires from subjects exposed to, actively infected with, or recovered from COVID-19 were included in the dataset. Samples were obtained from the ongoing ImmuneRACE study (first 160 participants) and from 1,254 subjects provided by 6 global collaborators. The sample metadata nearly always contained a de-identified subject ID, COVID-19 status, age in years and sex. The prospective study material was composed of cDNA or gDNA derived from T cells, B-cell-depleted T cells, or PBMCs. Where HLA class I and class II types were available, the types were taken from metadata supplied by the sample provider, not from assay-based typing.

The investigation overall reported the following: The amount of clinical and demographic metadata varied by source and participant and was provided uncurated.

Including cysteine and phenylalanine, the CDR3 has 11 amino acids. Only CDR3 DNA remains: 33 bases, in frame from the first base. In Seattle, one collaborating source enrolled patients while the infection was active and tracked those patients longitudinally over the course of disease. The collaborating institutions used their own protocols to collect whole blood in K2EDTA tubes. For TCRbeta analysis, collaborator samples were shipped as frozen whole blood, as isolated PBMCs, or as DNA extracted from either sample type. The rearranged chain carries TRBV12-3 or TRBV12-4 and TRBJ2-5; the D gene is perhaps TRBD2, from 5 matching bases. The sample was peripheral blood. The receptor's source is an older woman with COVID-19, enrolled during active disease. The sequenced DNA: TGTGCATCGGGGAGTCAAGAGACCCAGTACTTC. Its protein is CASGSQETQYF.